This passage covers 7 T cell receptor beta chains from one sample sequenced in a study of shared T cell receptors in the human thymus. Libraries were prepared by immunoSEQ multiplex PCR; TCRdb keeps only in-frame clonotypes and omits some of them. The sample includes approximately 400,000 clones, about 95% seen only once; the top ten take approximately 0.018%. Sequenced sample: thymocytes. Receptors originate from a human donor.

As for this clone: This CDR3 is also generated by other DNA sequences in the sample. The CDR3: CASSLKGNYGYTF. The CDR3 coding sequence is TGTGCCAGCAGTTTAAAGGGGAACTATGGCTACACCTTC. The chain combines TRBV28 with TRBJ1-2, with D possibly being TRBD1 (5 bases). From germline, CDR1 is MDHEN and CDR2 SYDVKM. The CDR3 loop spans 13 amino acids. V lost 2 bases to trimming and J lost 2 bases, with 6 bases between them.

The chain uses TRBV28 and TRBJ2-1; the D is unclear. The CDR3 runs to 12 residues. Germline V gives CDR1 MDHEN, CDR2 SYDVKM. Trimming removed 3 bases at V and 8 bases at J, with 8 bases between. CDR3 DNA sequence: TGTGCCAGCAGTTTTCACGCCGATGAGCAGTTCTTC. Amino acids: CASSFHADEQFF.

The gene calls are TRBV11-3 and TRBJ2-7; possible D gene TRBD2, 6 bases. V was clipped by 5 bases and J by 7 bases, with 18 bases between them. From germline, CDR1 is SGHNT and CDR2 YENEEA. The CDR3 extends over 14 amino acids. The CDR3 reads CASSPGLLPGEQYF. The CDR3, as DNA: TGTGCCAGCAGCCCGGGACTTCTACCGGGTGAGCAGTACTTC.

The chain has TRBV18 and TRBJ1-3; D unclear. Per the germline V gene, CDR1 is KGHSH and CDR2 is LQKENI. CDR3 length: 13 amino acids. V was cut by 3 bases and J by 7 bases, with 10 bases left in between. DNA of the CDR3: TGTGCCAGCTCACCGACCACGGGGAACACCATATATTTT. Protein: CASSPTTGNTIYF.

The chain employs TRBV29-1 and TRBJ2-1, with 9 nucleotides matching TRBD2. The V and J ends lost 7 bases and 5 bases, in that order; junction bases with no gene match: 15. This CDR3 spans 16 amino acids. Germline CDR1 and CDR2: SQVTM and ANQGSEA. DNA for the CDR3: TGCAGCGGCGGAGGGGCTAGCGGGACCGACAACAATGAGCAGTTCTTC. It codes for CSGGGASGTDNNEQFF.

The chain links TRBV6-5 to TRBJ1-1; no clear D gene. The CDR3 is 13 amino acids. V lost 4 bases to trimming and J lost 6 bases, with 12 bases between them. Looked up from germline, CDR1 is MNHEY and CDR2 is SVGAGI. The CDR3 loop is CASSSGGRAEAFF. CDR3 DNA: TGTGCCAGCAGTTCGGGAGGGAGGGCTGAAGCTTTCTTT.

The rearrangement joins TRBV27 to TRBJ1-5; D is uncertain. The CDR3 spans 13 residues. The germline V gene encodes CDR1 MNHEY and CDR2 SMNVEV (reference sequence). Trimming took off 6 bases at V and 9 bases at J, with 15 bases between the two ends. The CDR3 protein is CASSPWSPGPQHF. The CDR3 DNA follows: TGTGCCAGCAGCCCCTGGAGCCCGGGGCCCCAGCATTTT.